This T cell receptor (beta chain) emerged from a study of regulatory T cells in long-lasting Graves disease. Regarding time point: newly diagnosed GD, antithyroid drugs for less than 3 months. Researchers made the TCR library from RNA that was extracted from PBMCs. A word on this clonotype: At one end, the junction sequence differs from germline, possibly due to a read error.

According to the study, TCR beta libraries were built with iRepertoire HTBI primers and CDR3-region Arm-PCR. TCRdb passed the multiplex PCR reads through MiXCR, listing each CDR3 protein once. The sample yields 550,000 or so distinct CDR3 sequences, 9.5% to 15% seen once. The sample was also linked to a second study, of T cells in Graves' hyperthyroidism and ophthalmopathy.

The receptor was isolated from a woman in her twenties or thirties with Graves disease. Specimen: peripheral blood mononuclear cells (PBMCs), collected at new diagnosis, from a patient treated with antithyroid drugs.

The CDR3 DNA follows: TGTGCCAGCCGTTTAATGAGCTCCTACAATGAGCAGTTCTTC. It codes for CASRLMSSYNEQFF. The rearrangement uses TRBV27 and TRBJ2-1; D not resolved. This CDR3 is built from 14 residues. The V gene's germline CDR1 is MNHEY and CDR2 SMNVEV (reference sequence).